A single sample is the source of the 28 T cell receptor beta chains below, sequenced in a study of tumor and adjacent non-tumor tissue in lung cancer. RNA was extracted from bulk tissue without any cell sorting. The library came from three nested PCR rounds adapted from ARM-PCR protocols. TCRdb itself ran the multiplex PCR reads through MiXCR, one entry per CDR3 protein. The table lists around 200,000 distinct CDR3 sequences, around 70% of them singletons. The source material was lung tumor tissue. The source is a man aged 55 to 69 with non-small cell lung cancer.

To note about this clonotype: Since a much larger clone is just one base distant, this may be a read error. The V and J genes are TRBV29-1 and TRBJ2-5; 8 positions match TRBD2. CDR1 SQVTM and CDR2 ANQGSEA come from the germline V gene. There are 17 residues in the CDR3. Germline trimming cut 2 bases from V and 0 bases from J; bases unmatched to any gene: 11. CDR3 sequence (DNA): TGCAGCGTTGAACTCGGCGAGCGGGGGTGGTACCAAGAGACCCAGTACTTC. Its protein product is CSVELGERGWYQETQYF.

This clonotype came up once. The genes are TRBV6-2 or TRBV6-3 and TRBJ2-7; D remains unclear. This CDR3 comprises 13 residues. Germline CDR1 is MNHEY and CDR2 is SVGEGT. Trimming pared 9 bases from V and 3 bases from J, leaving 15 bases between. The CDR3 DNA follows: TGTGCCAGGAGGAATATCCAGGTCTACGAGCAGTACTTC. Translated, it gives CARRNIQVYEQYF.

Only a few counts were recorded for this clonotype. The J gene is TRBJ1-2, the V gene TRBV6-6; D perhaps matches TRBD1 (5 bases). V was shortened by 6 bases and J by 5 bases, with 19 bases between the two germline ends. This CDR3 has 15 residues. Germline assignment: CDR1 MNHNY and CDR2 SVGAGI (reference sequence). The CDR3 DNA reads as TGTGCCAGCAGAGCCTCCGGGACGGACTTTTATGGCTACACCTTC. Its protein is CASRASGTDFYGYTF.

In the case of this clonotype: A read error may be the cause here, since a much bigger clone is one base away. The genes are TRBV20-1 and TRBJ2-1, with D tentatively TRBD1 (6 bases). The CDR3 has 15 amino acids. Germline V gene lookup returns CDR1 DFQATT and CDR2 SNEGSKA (reference sequence). The CDR3 DNA is TGCAGTAGAAACAGGGTGGGGAGCTCCTACAATGTGCAGTTCTTC. This encodes CSRNRVGSSYNVQFF.

In regard to this clonotype: A read error is possible here, since a much larger clone lies one base away. The chain has TRBV20-1 and TRBJ2-5; TRBD2 matches 7 bases. The ends lost 4 bases at V and 1 base at J; junction bases unmatched: 9. The CDR3 is made up of 15 amino acids. The germline gives CDR1 DFQATT, CDR2 SNEGSKA (reference sequence). This CDR3 reads CSAKEPSGVQETQYF. DNA of the CDR3: TGCAGTGCTAAAGAGCCTAGCGGAGTCCAAGAGACCCAGTACTTC.

With respect to this clonotype: Here the CDR3 omits its conserved ending phenylalanine or tryptophan, so a read error is the likely source. This chain connects TRBV20-1 to TRBJ2-7, with TRBD2 matching over 7 bases. From germline, CDR1 is DFQATT and CDR2 SNEGSKA (reference sequence). J was trimmed by 1 base and V by 1 base; bases with no gene match: 4. The CDR3 covers 14 residues. The chain's CDR3 is CSARVGTKSYEQYY. In DNA, the CDR3 is TGCAGTGCTAGAGTGGGGACTAAATCCTACGAGCAGTACTAC.

This clonotype came up a few times. V is TRBV7-8 and J is TRBJ2-5; D is perhaps TRBD1 or TRBD2 (5 bases each). From germline, CDR1 is SGHVS and CDR2 FQNEAQ. Trimming left V 3 bases short and J 2 bases short, with 13 bases between. CDR3 length: 15 residues. CDR3 protein: CASSFAEWGQETQYF. CDR3 bases: TGTGCCAGCAGCTTCGCGGAATGGGGGCAAGAGACCCAGTACTTC.

This clonotype showed up many times. The chain carries TRBV6-6 and TRBJ1-4, with D perhaps TRBD1 (6 bases). CDR3 length equals 13 residues. Per the germline V gene, CDR1 is MNHNY and CDR2 is SVGAGI (reference sequence). Trimming took 6 bases from V and 10 from J, leaving 15 bases between them. CDR3 in DNA: TGTGCCAGCAGCTGGGGGGGAGGGGGAAAACTGTTTTTT. This sequence encodes CASSWGGGGKLFF.

Turning to this clonotype: At one of its ends the junction is not consistent with the germline gene, which may arise from a read error. This sequence joins TRBV11-3 and TRBJ2-2; 9 positions match TRBD2. Germline-derived CDR1 and CDR2 are SGHNT and YENEEA. The CDR3 has 18 amino acids. For the CDR3, the DNA is TGTGCCAGGAGCTCCCGGGGAGCGGGAGGATACAGAGTCTGGGAGCTGTTTTTT. Translated: CARSSRGAGGYRVWELFF.

As for this clonotype: This sequence may be a read error, since a much larger clone differs from it by one base. J is TRBJ2-5 and V is TRBV20-1; the D gene is possibly TRBD2 (5 bases). The CDR3 runs to 14 residues. The germline V gene has CDR1 DFQATT and CDR2 SNEGSKA (reference sequence). The chain's CDR3 is CSVRDPRRGETQYF. CDR3 DNA sequence: TGCAGTGTTAGAGATCCGAGGCGAGGGGAGACCCAGTACTTC.

As to this clonotype: A read error may be the cause here, since a much bigger clone is one base away. The chain recombines TRBV20-1 with TRBJ2-7; the D gene is possibly TRBD1 (6 bases). Trimming cost V 8 bases and J 3 bases, with 14 bases left between them. The germline V gene has CDR1 DFQATT and CDR2 SNEGSKA (reference sequence). The CDR3 totals 12 residues. In nucleotides, the CDR3 is TGCAGTACTCGGGACATCCGCTACGAGCAGTACTTC. It codes for CSTRDIRYEQYF.

V is TRBV5-1 and J is TRBJ2-1, with no clear D. Trimming left V 4 bases short and J 8 bases short, with 13 bases between. Germline V gives CDR1 SGHRS, CDR2 YFSETQ. This CDR3 has 13 amino acids. The CDR3, as DNA: TGCGCCAGCAGCCTCCCTTCAGAAGATGAGCAGTTCTTC. Encoded protein: CASSLPSEDEQFF.

As regards this clonotype: An end of the junction does not agree with germline; a read error may underlie this. V usage is TRBV28 and J usage is TRBJ2-7, with D possibly being TRBD2 (5 bases). This CDR3 is 15 amino acids long. Germline CDR1 MDHEN, CDR2 SYDVKM. The CDR3 DNA sequence: TGTGCCAGCAGTTTAGAGGGAATAGGATCCTATGAGCAGTACTTC. Amino acids: CASSLEGIGSYEQYF.

As regards this clonotype: The junction differs from germline at one of its ends, possibly a read error. This sequence joins TRBV5-4 and TRBJ1-5; a possible D gene is TRBD1 (5 bases). The CDR3 runs to 15 residues. In germline, CDR1 is SGHNT, CDR2 YYREEE (reference sequence). The CDR3 loop is CAGSFFGGSNQPQHF. DNA of the CDR3: TGTGCCGGCAGTTTTTTTGGGGGAAGCAATCAGCCCCAGCATTTT.

The chain uses TRBV20-1 and TRBJ2-7; D unclear. The length of the CDR3 is 13 residues. Germline CDR1 is DFQATT and CDR2 is SNEGSKA (reference sequence). The V and J ends lost 1 base and 2 bases respectively, with 9 bases between them. DNA of the CDR3: TGCAGTGCTAGAGTTCCCAGCACCTACGAGCAGTACTTC. Protein: CSARVPSTYEQYF.

This clonotype was observed a single time. This is likely a read error, given that the CDR3 carries no conserved phenylalanine or tryptophan at its end. The chain carries TRBV6-1 and TRBJ2-2; D not certain. The CDR3 sequence is 13 residues long. CDR1 is MNHNS, CDR2 SASEGT, per germline. V lost 9 bases and J 0 bases, leaving 8 bases between the germline ends. CDR3 protein: CASVQANTGELFL. DNA of the CDR3: TGTGCCAGTGTTCAGGCGAACACCGGGGAGCTGTTTTTG.

This clonotype was recorded many times. The gene calls are TRBV6-1 and TRBJ1-5; D is perhaps TRBD1 (6 bases). This CDR3 has 15 amino acids. V lost 4 bases, J lost 3 bases, and 13 bases lay in between. Germline loops: CDR1 MNHNS, CDR2 SASEGT. The chain's CDR3 is CASSAEDRYNQPQHF. The CDR3 nucleotides read TGTGCCAGCAGTGCTGAGGACAGATACAATCAGCCCCAGCATTTT.

In this sample, this clonotype turned up many times. The CDR3, as DNA: TGCAGTGCTCGAGGGGTAGCTAGCAGCTCCTACGAGCAGTACTTC. It translates to CSARGVASSSYEQYF. The chain is built from TRBV20-1 and TRBJ2-7; D possibly uses TRBD1 or TRBD2 (5 bases each). Germline values: CDR1 DFQATT, CDR2 SNEGSKA (reference sequence). Deletions cut 5 bases from V and 0 bases from J, with 17 bases between. CDR3 length: 15 residues.

Notes on this clonotype: A read error may be the cause here, since a much bigger clone is one base away. The genes are TRBV6-6 and TRBJ2-1; D not certain. This CDR3 has 11 amino acids. Germline V gene lookup returns CDR1 MNHNY and CDR2 SVGAGI (reference sequence). CDR3 DNA sequence: TGTACCAGCAGTCGTCACAATGAGCAGTTCTTC. The encoded protein is CTSSRHNEQFF.

A remark on this clonotype: Possible read error: a much larger clone is one base away. Because the CDR3 is missing its conserved closing phenylalanine or tryptophan, this is likely a read error. The chain joins TRBV5-4 to TRBJ2-7; D is ambiguous. This CDR3 spans 13 amino acids. The germline V gene encodes CDR1 SGHNT and CDR2 YYREEE (reference sequence). V lost 0 bases and J 6 bases, leaving 10 bases between the germline ends. The CDR3, as DNA: TGTGCCAGCAGCTTGGAGGGTCTGGGCGAGCAGTACCTC. Translation: CASSLEGLGEQYL.

To note about this clonotype: Germline and junction disagree at one end, which may indicate a read error. J is TRBJ1-1 and V is TRBV12-3 or TRBV12-4; D uncertain. CDR3 length: 12 residues. CDR3 amino acids: CASINPGRRALF. The CDR3 region has the DNA TGTGCCAGCATCAACCCGGGGAGAAGAGCTCTCTTT.

Concerning this clonotype itself: The junction departs from the called germline gene at one end, perhaps through a read error. The chain recombines TRBV11-1 with TRBJ2-6, with 9 bases identical to TRBD1. The germline V gene has CDR1 SGHAT and CDR2 FQDESV (reference sequence). This CDR3 contains 18 residues. CDR3 sequence (DNA): TGTGCAAGCAGCCTGAGGGGACAGGGCTACTCTGGGGCCAACGTCCTGACTTTC. Protein: CASSLRGQGYSGANVLTF. Complete variable domain (other parts from reference TRBV11-1 and TRBJ2-6): EAEVAQSPRYKITEKSQAVAFWCDPISGHATLYWYRQILGQGPELLVQFQDESVVDDSQLPKDRFSAERLKGVDSTLKIQPAELGDSAMYLCASSLRGQGYSGANVLTFGAGSRLTVL.

As for this clonotype: No conserved phenylalanine or tryptophan is present at the end of the CDR3, so a read error is the likely explanation. The DNA is left out, because the CDR3 cannot be placed on it with certainty; the CDR3 is given as TCRdb lists it. The chain couples TRBV11-2 to TRBJ2-5; the table's D call, TRBD2, has no DNA check behind it. The germline gives CDR1 SGHAT, CDR2 FQNNGV. The CDR3 length is 16 residues, termini included. CDR3 residues: CASSSTTGGPKETQYL.

This clonotype was detected a few times. The chain uses TRBV6-2 or TRBV6-3 and TRBJ2-2; the D gene is possibly TRBD2 (5 bases). Trimming left V 8 bases short and J 5 bases short, with 18 bases between. The CDR3 loop spans 15 amino acids. Germline V gene data show CDR1 as MNHEY and CDR2 as SVGEGT. This CDR3 is CASSDEGVSTGELFF. CDR3 nucleotide sequence: TGTGCCAGCTCTGATGAGGGAGTGAGTACCGGGGAGCTGTTTTTT.

This chain links TRBV7-3 with TRBJ1-1, with D uncertain. The CDR3 sequence is 15 residues long. Per germline, CDR1 SGHTA and CDR2 FQGTGA. V was shortened by 4 bases and J by 3 bases, with 15 bases between the two germline ends. In nucleotides, the CDR3 is TGTGCCAGCAGCTCCGGGATAGAAATTGACACTGAAGCTTTCTTT. It yields the protein CASSSGIEIDTEAFF.

This clonotype showed up just once. CDR3 DNA sequence: TGTGCCAGCAGTGAACCAGGACGACCCCGAAACACCATATATTTT. This encodes CASSEPGRPRNTIYF. The chain links TRBV6-1 to TRBJ1-3, with D hard to call. Deletions cut 2 bases from V and 5 bases from J, with 13 bases between. The CDR3 loop spans 15 amino acids. Germline CDR1 MNHNS, CDR2 SASEGT.

The rearrangement links TRBV10-1 to TRBJ2-5; TRBD2 might be the D (6 bases). Trimming removed 3 bases from V and 5 bases from J, with 19 bases in between. CDR3 size: 16 residues. CDR1 and CDR2 (germline): WNHNN, SYGVQD (reference sequence). CDR3 protein: CASSDFHLDGGETQYF. For the CDR3, the DNA is TGCGCCAGCAGTGATTTTCACTTGGACGGGGGTGAGACCCAGTACTTC.

With respect to this clonotype: A much larger clone differs from this one at a single base, so this may be a read error. This rearrangement joins TRBV20-1 to TRBJ2-1; no clear D. This CDR3 comprises 15 residues. Germline assignment: CDR1 DFQATT and CDR2 SNEGSKA (reference sequence). The CDR3 coding sequence is TGCAATGCTAAGTCCGGGCTGGAAGTCTACAATGAGCAGTTCTTC. Its protein is CNAKSGLEVYNEQFF.